These 3 T cell receptor beta chains originate from one sample sequenced in a study of beta chain features in type 1 diabetes. The authors reverse transcribed all of the isolated RNA, so sequencing captured expressed TCRB transcripts. Assay used: immunoSEQ multiplex PCR; TCRdb lists only in-frame clones, some missing. This table has about half a million clones, 10% to 12% appearing once. The sequenced material came from naive CD4+ T cells from blood. The origin of the receptors is a woman aged 18-29 years in good health.

The V call is TRBV6-5, the J call TRBJ1-1; unclear D gene. V was trimmed by 5 bases and J by 1 base, leaving 11 bases between them. The CDR3 length is 14 residues. The germline CDR1 and CDR2 sequences are MNHEY and SVGAGI. CDR3 DNA: TGTGCCAGCAGTCCCTTACCAGGGAACACTGAAGCTTTCTTT. This codes for CASSPLPGNTEAFF.

This clone was seen only a few times. The CDR3 region has the DNA TGTGCCAGCAGCGTAAGCAAGAAGGGACCGTGGGGCTACACCTTC. This gives the protein CASSVSKKGPWGYTF. The rearrangement uses TRBV7-8 and TRBJ1-2, with TRBD1 as a possible D gene (5 bases). Germline V gene data show CDR1 as SGHVS and CDR2 as FQNEAQ. The CDR3 covers 15 residues. The V and J ends lost 5 bases and 8 bases respectively, with 21 bases between them.

This clone was detected only a few times. Other nucleotide sequences from this sample produce the same CDR3. The chain has TRBV7-2 and TRBJ1-1; D is ambiguous. V lost 1 base and J lost 1, with 4 bases in between. Germline V gives CDR1 SGHTA, CDR2 FQGNSA. The CDR3 sequence is 13 residues long. The CDR3 nucleotides are TGTGCCAGCAGCTTAGAAGGGAACACTGAAGCTTTCTTT. Its protein is CASSLEGNTEAFF.